This TCR beta chain comes out of a study of blood T cell repertoires in COVID-19. This CDR3 is built from 13 residues. V was cut by 8 bases and J by 0 bases, with 10 bases left in between. Germline V gene sequence: CDR1 SNHLY, CDR2 FYNNEI. This clone was observed a single time. Libraries were prepared by immunoSEQ multiplex PCR; TCRdb keeps only in-frame clonotypes and omits some of them. The profile covers more than 450,000 clones, with roughly 87% appearing a single time and roughly 0.72% taken by the ten largest. The sample taken for sequencing was PBMCs or T cells enriched from blood (not recorded which). The sequence derives from a woman aged 18-35 years who had recovered from COVID-19. V usage is TRBV2 and J usage is TRBJ1-1; the D gene is possibly TRBD1 (6 bases). CDR3 residues: CASQGSMNTEAFF. The DNA for the CDR3 is TGTGCCAGCCAGGGGTCCATGAACACTGAAGCTTTCTTT.